This T cell receptor (beta chain) stems from a study of tumor-infiltrating lymphocytes in primary liver carcinoma. Findings and limits, study-wide: The difference in top-250-clone fraction between tumors and blood was significant, favoring tumors (p = 0.039).

In its sample, this clonotype was seen once. The antigen remains undetermined. One end of the junction varies from germline; a read error may be responsible. Total RNA amounting to 500 ng was the source from which TCR beta cDNA was made with a constant-region primer. Generation of the TCR beta libraries relied on three nested multiplex PCR rounds using slightly modified ARM-PCR. A C-beta reverse primer and TRBV1-TRBV30 forward primers served in each of the first two PCR rounds, at 10 cycles apiece. TCRdb used MiXCR to reprocess the multiplex PCR reads, holding one entry per CDR3 protein. The sample lists tens of thousands of distinct CDR3 sequences; around 77% were seen once. This CDR3 is built from 16 residues. Germline V gene sequence: CDR1 SGHAT, CDR2 FQNNGV. From unsorted bulk tissue weighing roughly 19-32 mg, DNA and RNA were co-extracted.

The rearrangement joins TRBV11-2 to TRBJ2-7; 11 nucleotides line up with TRBD2. The sample comprised liver tumor tissue from sampling region 5. Documented subset: tumor region T5, tumor centre. The TCR sequence derives from a man aged 40-49 years with primary liver carcinoma and hepatitis B virus infection. DNA for the CDR3: TGTGCCAGCAACCACGGGACTAGCGGACTAGCCCACGAGCGGTACTTC. The encoded protein is CASNHGTSGLAHERYF.